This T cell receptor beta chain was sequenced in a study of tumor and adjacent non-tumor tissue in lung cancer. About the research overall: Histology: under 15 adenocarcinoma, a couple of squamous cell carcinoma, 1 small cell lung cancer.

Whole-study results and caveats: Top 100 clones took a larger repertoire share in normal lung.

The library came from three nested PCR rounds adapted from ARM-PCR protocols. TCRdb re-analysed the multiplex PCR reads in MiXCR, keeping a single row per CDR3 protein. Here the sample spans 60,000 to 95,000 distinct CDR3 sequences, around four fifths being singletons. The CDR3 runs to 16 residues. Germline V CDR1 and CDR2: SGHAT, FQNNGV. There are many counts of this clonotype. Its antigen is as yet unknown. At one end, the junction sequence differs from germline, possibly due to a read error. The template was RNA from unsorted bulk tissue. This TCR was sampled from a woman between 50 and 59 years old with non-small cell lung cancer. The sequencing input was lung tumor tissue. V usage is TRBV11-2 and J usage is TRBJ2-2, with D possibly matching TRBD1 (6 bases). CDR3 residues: CASSRPAQGNSGELFF. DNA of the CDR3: TGTGCCAGCAGCCGGCCAGCGCAGGGGAACTCCGGGGAGCTGTTTTTT.